These 11 T cell receptor beta chains were sequenced from one sample in a study of control samples from healthy donors and cancer patients. Only in-frame clones appear in the TCRdb table, and some are missing; sequencing was by immunoSEQ multiplex PCR. The table records over 60,000 clones, almost 85% of them present only once. Source material: blood. The origin of the receptors is a man aged 40-49 years in good health.

This clone has only a few counts. The rearrangement links TRBV4-1 to TRBJ2-7; 8 bases map to TRBD1. There are 17 residues in the CDR3. From germline, CDR1 is MGHRA and CDR2 YSYEKL. The J segment lost 4 bases and the V segment lost 5 bases, leaving 16 bases of the junction unmatched. CDR3 region: CASSTTAGGALGYEQYF. DNA of the CDR3: TGCGCCAGCAGCACTACTGCAGGGGGCGCTTTGGGATACGAGCAGTACTTC.

This clone is labeled as medium-sized. The gene calls are TRBV19 and TRBJ1-1; 8 bases match TRBD1. The length of the CDR3 is 14 residues. The ends lost 8 bases at V and 1 base at J; junction bases unmatched: 6. The V gene's germline CDR1 is LNHDA and CDR2 SQIVND (reference sequence). The CDR3 DNA reads TGTGCCAGTGGACAGGGCCGCCAGAACACTGAAGCTTTCTTT. This sequence encodes CASGQGRQNTEAFF. Variable domain in full (rest from reference TRBV19 and TRBJ1-1): DGGITQSPKYLFRKEGQNVTLSCEQNLNHDAMYWYRQDPGQGLRLIYYSQIVNDFQKGDIAEGYSVSREKKESFPLTVTSAQKNPTAFYLCASGQGRQNTEAFFGQGTRLTVV.

V gene TRBV24-1 combines with J gene TRBJ2-1; D is unresolved. The V gene lost 4 bases and the J gene lost 7 bases, with 4 bases spanning the gap. From germline, CDR1 is KGHDR and CDR2 SFDVKD. The CDR3 is 11 amino acids. CDR3 in amino acids: CATSEANEQFF. CDR3 in DNA: TGTGCCACCAGTGAGGCAAATGAGCAGTTCTTC.

The chain recombines TRBV28 with TRBJ2-1, with 7 bases fitting TRBD2. The ends lost 5 bases at V and 6 bases at J; junction bases unmatched: 19. Germline V gives CDR1 MDHEN, CDR2 SYDVKM. The CDR3 consists of 18 residues. CDR3 sequence (DNA): TGTGCCAGCAGTGTGACTAGCCGGGAAAGGAAAAAGGGCAATGAGCAGTTCTTC. It specifies CASSVTSRERKKGNEQFF.

The chain couples TRBV5-4 to TRBJ2-5; 7 bases align to TRBD1. Germline V CDR1 and CDR2: SGHNT, YYREEE (reference sequence). There are 14 residues in the CDR3. V shed 4 bases and J 2 bases; nucleotides not matched to a gene: 5. The CDR3 is CASSPGQSQETQYF. DNA of the CDR3: TGTGCCAGCAGCCCGGGACAGTCTCAAGAGACCCAGTACTTC.

This chain connects TRBV5-1 to TRBJ2-1; the D gene is possibly TRBD2 (6 bases). The length of the CDR3 is 12 residues. Trimming removed 2 bases from V and 6 bases from J, with 6 bases in between. CDR1 is SGHRS, CDR2 YFSETQ, per germline. CDR3 region: CASSFGGNEQFF. CDR3 DNA: TGCGCCAGCAGCTTCGGGGGCAATGAGCAGTTCTTC.

There are a few counts of this clone. The chain couples TRBV7-2 to TRBJ1-2, with 8 bases that match TRBD1. CDR3 length: 11 amino acids. Germline assignment: CDR1 SGHTA and CDR2 FQGNSA. The junction had 3 bases not matched to a gene; V was cut back by 5 bases and J by 10 bases. CDR3 residues: CASSAGQVYTF. The CDR3 DNA reads as TGTGCCAGCAGCGCGGGACAGGTCTACACCTTC.

This clone turned up a few times. The chain has TRBV2 and TRBJ1-5; D is unresolved. Germline V gene lookup returns CDR1 SNHLY and CDR2 FYNNEI. The CDR3 consists of 14 residues. The V end lost 5 bases, the J end lost 2 bases, and 10 bases lay between the germline ends. The DNA of the CDR3 is TGTGCCAGCAGTTGGATTGAACGCAATCAGCCCCAGCATTTT. Its translation is CASSWIERNQPQHF.

This clone showed up just once. The rearrangement uses TRBV5-1 and TRBJ2-3; a weak D match, TRBD2 (6 bases). V dropped 2 bases and J dropped 3 bases, with 13 bases sitting between them. Germline V lookup: CDR1 SGHRS, CDR2 YFSETQ. CDR3 length: 15 amino acids. The CDR3 DNA reads TGCGCCAGCAGCTTAGGACAACTAGCTACAGATACGCAGTATTTT. Translation gives CASSLGQLATDTQYF.

V and J are TRBV6-4 and TRBJ1-6; D call uncertain. Trimming stripped 2 bases from V and 5 bases from J, with 4 bases between. The CDR3 sequence is 13 residues long. Germline CDR1 MRHNA, CDR2 SNTAGT. The CDR3 nucleotides are TGTGCCAGCAGTGACAGGGATAATTCACCCCTCCACTTT. It yields the protein CASSDRDNSPLHF.

This clone appeared a single time. The chain joins TRBV15 to TRBJ1-2; 7 bases align to TRBD1. The CDR3 spans 16 residues. Per germline, CDR1 LNHNV and CDR2 YYDKDF (reference sequence). V gave up 2 bases and J gave up 5 bases; unmatched junction bases: 11. CDR3 in amino acids: CATSRSYGRDSYGYTF. Written as DNA, the CDR3 is TGTGCCACCAGCAGATCCTACGGCCGGGACAGTTATGGCTACACCTTC.